This TCR beta chain was captured in a study of long-term antiretroviral therapy in people with HIV. This clone was picked up a small number of times. The antigen is undetermined. At survey level, the immunoSEQ assay was run in its v3.0 version. Assay: immunoSEQ multiplex PCR; the TCRdb copy retains only in-frame clones and omits some. This table holds tens of thousands of clones, approximately 85% found once. Every participant with HIV received treatment in the United States. Study results and limitations: Pre-ART expanded clones dominated the repertoire at every time point. Versus controls, repertoires in people with HIV had narrower CDR3 length ranges. For ART adherence, viral resistance and therapy changes, no data were available.

CDR3 length: 14 residues. Germline CDR1 is LNHDA and CDR2 is SQIVND (reference sequence). V was clipped by 2 bases and J by 6 bases, with 13 bases between them. The source was unsorted PBMCs, collected 0.8 years before starting antiretroviral therapy. The chain joins TRBV19 to TRBJ1-1; D is unclear. The receptor's source is a man younger than 35 with HIV. The CDR3 here is CASSISIAGSEAFF. DNA of the CDR3: TGTGCCAGTAGTATATCCATCGCGGGCTCTGAAGCTTTCTTT.